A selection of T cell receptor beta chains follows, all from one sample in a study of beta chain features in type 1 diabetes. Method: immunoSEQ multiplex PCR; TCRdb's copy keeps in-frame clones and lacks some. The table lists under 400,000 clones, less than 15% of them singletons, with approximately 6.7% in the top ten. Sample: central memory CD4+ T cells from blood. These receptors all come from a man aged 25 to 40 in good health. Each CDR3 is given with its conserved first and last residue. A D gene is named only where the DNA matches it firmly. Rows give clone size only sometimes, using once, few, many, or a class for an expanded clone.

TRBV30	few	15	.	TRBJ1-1	CAWSELGNRNTEAFF	TGTGCCTGGAGTGAATTGGGAAATCGGAACACTGAAGCTTTCTTT
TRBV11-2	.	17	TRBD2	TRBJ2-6	CASTPGLAGGLANVLTF	TGTGCCAGCACCCCGGGACTAGCGGGGGGGCTTGCCAACGTCCTGACTTTC
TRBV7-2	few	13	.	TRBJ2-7	CASSFDSSYEQYF	TGTGCCAGCAGCTTCGACAGCTCCTACGAGCAGTACTTC
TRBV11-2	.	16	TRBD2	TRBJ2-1	CASSFQASGRGNEQFF	TGTGCCAGCAGCTTTCAAGCTAGCGGGAGAGGGAATGAGCAGTTCTTC
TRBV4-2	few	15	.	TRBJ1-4	CASSQDVGRIEKLFF	TGTGCCAGCAGCCAAGACGTGGGGAGGATTGAAAAACTGTTTTTT
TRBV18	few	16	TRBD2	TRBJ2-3	CASSPFSGGTTDTQYF	TGTGCCAGCTCACCATTTAGCGGGGGTACCACAGATACGCAGTATTTT
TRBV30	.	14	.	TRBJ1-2	CAWSMGPLGYGYTF	TGTGCCTGGAGTATGGGGCCGCTAGGCTATGGCTACACCTTC
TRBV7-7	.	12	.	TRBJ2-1	CASSRIRNEQFF	TGTGCCAGCAGCCGCATTCGGAATGAGCAGTTCTTC
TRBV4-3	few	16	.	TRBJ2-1	CASSPGERGPNNEQFF	TGCGCCAGCAGCCCAGGGGAACGGGGGCCGAACAATGAGCAGTTCTTC
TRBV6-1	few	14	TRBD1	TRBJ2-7	CASRATGVNYEQYF	TGTGCCAGCAGAGCGACAGGGGTTAACTACGAGCAGTACTTC
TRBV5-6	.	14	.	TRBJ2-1	CASSLEGVYNEQFF	TGTGCCAGCAGCTTGGAAGGCGTATACAATGAGCAGTTCTTC
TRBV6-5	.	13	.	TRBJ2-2	CASIGANTGELFF	TGTGCCAGCATAGGGGCGAACACCGGGGAGCTGTTTTTT
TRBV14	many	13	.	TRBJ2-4	CASSQVPQNIQYF	TGTGCCAGCAGCCAAGTGCCACAAAACATTCAGTACTTC
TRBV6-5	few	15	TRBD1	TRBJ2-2	CASSSRDRATGELFF	TGTGCCAGCAGTTCCCGGGACAGGGCCACCGGGGAGCTGTTTTTT
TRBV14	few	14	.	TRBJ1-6	CASSKQGRDSPLHF	TGTGCCAGCAGCAAGCAGGGGCGAGATTCACCCCTCCACTTT
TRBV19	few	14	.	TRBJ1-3	CASSISSAGNTIYF	TGTGCCAGTAGTATCTCATCAGCTGGAAACACCATATATTTT
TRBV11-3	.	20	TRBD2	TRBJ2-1	CASSLDSWLAGKSSYNEQFF	TGTGCCAGCAGCTTAGATTCTTGGCTAGCGGGGAAAAGCTCCTACAATGAGCAGTTCTTC
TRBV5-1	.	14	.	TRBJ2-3	CASSLGQHTDTQYF	TGCGCCAGCAGCTTGGGGCAGCACACAGATACGCAGTATTTT
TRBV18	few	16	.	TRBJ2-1	CASSKGQPSSYNEQFF	TGTGCCAGCTCGAAAGGACAGCCAAGCTCCTACAATGAGCAGTTCTTC
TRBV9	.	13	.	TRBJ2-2	CASSALRAGELFF	TGTGCCAGCAGCGCACTCAGGGCCGGGGAGCTGTTTTTT
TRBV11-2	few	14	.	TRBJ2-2	CASSLLKHTGELFF	TGTGCCAGCAGCTTATTGAAGCACACCGGGGAGCTGTTTTTT
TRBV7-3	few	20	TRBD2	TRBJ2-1	CASSLNRPSGRESSYNEQFF	TGTGCCAGCAGCTTAAATCGTCCTAGCGGGAGGGAGAGCTCCTACAATGAGCAGTTCTTC
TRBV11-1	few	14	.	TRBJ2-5	CASSLAGRKETQYF	TGTGCCAGCAGCTTAGCGGGGAGAAAAGAGACCCAGTACTTC
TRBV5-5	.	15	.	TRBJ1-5	CASSATTGRGQPQHF	TGTGCCAGCAGCGCAACGACAGGAAGAGGTCAGCCCCAGCATTTT
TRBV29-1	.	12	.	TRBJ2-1	CSVDRTVDEQFF	TGCAGCGTTGACAGGACGGTCGATGAGCAGTTCTTC
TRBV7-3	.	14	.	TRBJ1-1	CASSPTGLNTEAFF	TGTGCCAGCAGCCCGACAGGCTTGAACACTGAAGCTTTCTTT
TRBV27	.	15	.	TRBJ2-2	CASSFSSGSNGELFF	TGTGCCAGCAGTTTCAGCTCGGGGTCGAACGGGGAGCTGTTTTTT
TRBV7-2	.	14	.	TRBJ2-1	CASSLGAKRNEQFF	TGTGCCAGCAGCTTAGGGGCGAAAAGGAATGAGCAGTTCTTC
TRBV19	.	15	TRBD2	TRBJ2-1	CASTISRGLAGEQFF	TGTGCCAGTACTATAAGCCGCGGACTAGCGGGTGAGCAGTTCTTC
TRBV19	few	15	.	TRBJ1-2	CASSTQGRKDYGYTF	TGTGCCAGTAGTACCCAGGGTCGAAAGGACTATGGCTACACCTTC
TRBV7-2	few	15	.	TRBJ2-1	CASSLDGTMYNEQFF	TGTGCCAGCAGCTTAGACGGGACAATGTACAATGAGCAGTTCTTC
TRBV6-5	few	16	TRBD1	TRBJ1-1	CASSSLPGQASTEAFF	TGTGCCAGCAGTTCCCTTCCTGGACAGGCGTCCACTGAAGCTTTCTTT
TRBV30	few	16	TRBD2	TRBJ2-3	CACRELLSGGMDTQYF	TGTGCCTGCCGCGAACTACTTAGCGGGGGCATGGATACGCAGTATTTT
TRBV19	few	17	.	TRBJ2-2	CASRTYLGRANTGELFF	TGTGCCAGTAGGACCTACTTGGGCAGGGCGAACACCGGGGAGCTGTTTTTT
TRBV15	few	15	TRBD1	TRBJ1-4	CATSRPQGADEKLFF	TGTGCCACCAGCAGACCTCAGGGGGCCGATGAAAAACTGTTTTTT
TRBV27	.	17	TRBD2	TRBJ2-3	CASSFFGTSGSTDTQYF	TGTGCCAGCAGTTTCTTCGGGACTAGCGGTAGCACAGATACGCAGTATTTT
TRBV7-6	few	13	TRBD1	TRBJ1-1	CASSSSPGGYPFF	TGTGCCAGCAGCTCGAGTCCAGGGGGTTATCCTTTCTTT
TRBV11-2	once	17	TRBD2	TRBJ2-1	CASSLSQAGRKGNEQFF	TGTGCCAGCAGCCTTAGCCAAGCGGGACGTAAAGGTAATGAGCAGTTCTTC
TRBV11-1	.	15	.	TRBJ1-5	CASSLGSFGNQPQHF	TGTGCCAGCAGCTTAGGTTCATTCGGGAATCAGCCCCAGCATTTT
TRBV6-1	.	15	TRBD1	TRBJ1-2	CASSTRGQGNYGYTF	TGTGCCAGCAGCACTCGAGGACAGGGGAACTATGGCTACACCTTC
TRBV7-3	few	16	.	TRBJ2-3	CASSLNPDPSTDTQYF	TGTGCCAGCAGCTTAAATCCGGACCCTAGCACAGATACGCAGTATTTT
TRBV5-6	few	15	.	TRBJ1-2	CASSRSRRADYGYTF	TGTGCCAGCAGCCGTAGCCGCCGGGCCGACTATGGCTACACCTTC
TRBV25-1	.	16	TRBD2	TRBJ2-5	CASSFSGTSGRETQYF	TGTGCCAGCAGTTTTTCCGGGACTAGCGGGAGGGAGACCCAGTACTTC
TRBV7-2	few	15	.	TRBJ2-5	CASSLYRESRQTQYF	TGTGCCAGCAGCTTATACAGGGAAAGTAGACAGACCCAGTACTTC